The clone carrying this T cell receptor beta chain was detected only once. The data originate from a study of blood T cell repertoires in COVID-19. Only in-frame clones appear in the TCRdb table, and some are missing; sequencing was by immunoSEQ multiplex PCR. In the table there are about 90,000 clones, around 88% of which are singletons. CDR1 is MRHNA, CDR2 SNTAGT, per germline. This CDR3 region has 15 residues. V lost 8 bases and J lost 2, with 17 bases in between. The receptor was isolated from a man older than 75 with acute or convalescent COVID-19. The sequenced material came from peripheral blood. The V call is TRBV6-4, the J call TRBJ2-3; D possibly corresponds to TRBD2 (5 bases). CDR3 residues: CASPMEVEDTDTQYF. The CDR3 region has the DNA TGTGCCAGCCCTATGGAGGTGGAGGACACAGATACGCAGTATTTT.